The sequence of this T cell receptor beta chain was determined in a study of T-cell reconstitution after alpha-beta-depleted transplantation in children. Regarding the study as a whole: Several hundred expanded graft clones reportedly gave rise to the alpha-beta T cells present about two months after transplant. Several patients had high TCRbeta diversity at day 60; it came from surviving recipient T cells and thymic progenitors. After one year, T-cell counts and TCRbeta diversity mostly came from new T cells.

This sample's TCRbeta library carried unique molecular identifier barcodes. TCRdb processed the PCR reads anew with MiXCR; each CDR3 protein has one entry. The sample has 330,000 or so distinct CDR3 sequences; almost 8% are singletons. This CDR3 contains 12 residues. The V gene lost 5 bases and the J gene lost 3 bases, with 8 bases spanning the gap. Germline assignment: CDR1 MGHDK and CDR2 SYGVNS. This clonotype has a count of ten or more. Its antigen is not identified. This chain joins TRBV25-1 and TRBJ2-7, with D possibly TRBD2 on 6 matching bases. The TCR comes from a female patient aged 2 to 10 who had a stem cell transplant for Fanconi anemia, so the T cells may come from the graft donor. The material sequenced was peripheral blood, taken 360 days after TCRalphabeta/CD19-depleted stem cell transplant. The CDR3 region has the DNA TGTGCCAGCAGTAGGGACTTCTACGAGCAGTACTTC. Amino acids: CASSRDFYEQYF.